The next 19 T cell receptor beta chains were all read from a single sample in a study of blood T cell repertoires in COVID-19. Produced via immunoSEQ multiplex PCR; TCRdb's table is partial and in-frame only. The table includes 250,000 to 300,000 clones, about 91% detected once. Sequencing was carried out using PBMCs or T cells enriched from blood (not recorded which). The receptors come from a human donor in a cohort exposed to, infected with or recovered from COVID-19 (not recorded which). The donor label of this sample is uncertain.

V and J are TRBV5-1 and TRBJ2-1; tentative D call: TRBD2 (6 bases). V was shortened by 5 bases and J by 5 bases, with 17 bases between the two germline ends. Germline V gene data show CDR1 as SGHRS and CDR2 as YFSETQ. CDR3 length: 15 amino acids. The CDR3 DNA follows: TGCGCCAGCAGAATGAGATTAGCGGCCGACAATGAGCAGTTCTTC. Encoded protein: CASRMRLAADNEQFF.

This sequence joins TRBV7-9 and TRBJ2-6, with D hard to call. Germline V lookup: CDR1 SEHNR, CDR2 FQNEAQ (reference sequence). This CDR3 has 15 amino acids. The V end lost 2 bases, the J end lost 0 bases, and 5 bases lay between the germline ends. The CDR3 here is CASSLPISGANVLTF. In DNA form, the CDR3 reads TGTGCCAGCAGCTTACCAATCTCTGGGGCCAACGTCCTGACTTTC.

J is TRBJ1-6 and V is TRBV19, with D possibly TRBD1 on 6 matching bases. V shed 4 bases and J shed 9 bases, with 22 bases lying between them. The length of the CDR3 is 17 residues. The V gene's germline CDR1 is LNHDA and CDR2 SQIVND (reference sequence). CDR3 DNA: TGTGCCAGTAGTAACATCAAGGCGCAGGGGCGCGGTTCACCCCTCCACTTT. It is translated as CASSNIKAQGRGSPLHF.

The rearrangement links TRBV7-2 to TRBJ2-5; the match to TRBD2 covers 7 bases. The CDR3 has 15 amino acids. The trim removed 7 bases at V and 3 bases at J, leaving 11 bases unmatched. Germline V gene data show CDR1 as SGHTA and CDR2 as FQGNSA. This CDR3 is CASTSSGLAEETQYF. In DNA, the CDR3 is TGTGCCAGCACCTCCAGCGGCCTAGCGGAAGAGACCCAGTACTTC.

The V and J genes are TRBV18 and TRBJ1-5; the D gene is possibly TRBD1 (6 bases). This CDR3 region has 14 residues. The V gene lost 4 bases and the J gene lost 2 bases, with 9 bases spanning the gap. Germline lookup yields CDR1 KGHSH and CDR2 LQKENI. The CDR3 here is CASSLRTGNQPQHF. The DNA of the CDR3 is TGTGCCAGCTCACTAAGGACAGGCAATCAGCCCCAGCATTTT. The variable domain in full, with the rest retrieved from reference TRBV18 and TRBJ1-5, is NAGVMQNPRHLVRRRGQEARLRCSPMKGHSHVYWYRQLPEEGLKFMVYLQKENIIDESGMPKERFSAEFPKEGPSILRIQQVVRGDSAAYFCASSLRTGNQPQHFGDGTRLSIL.

Here the CDR3 DNA reads TGTGCCAGCAGCGGGGGACAGGTGAACACTGAAGCTTTCTTT. It yields the protein CASSGGQVNTEAFF. The V and J genes are TRBV5-5 and TRBJ1-1; 8 bases are a match to TRBD1. Trimming took 4 bases from V and 0 from J; bases not matched to a gene: 2. CDR3 length equals 14 residues. The V gene's germline CDR1 is SGHKS and CDR2 YYEKEE (reference sequence). Variable domain in full (rest from reference TRBV5-5 and TRBJ1-1): DAGVTQSPTHLIKTRGQQVTLRCSPISGHKSVSWYQQVLGQGPQFIFQYYEKEERGRGNFPDRFSARQFPNYSSELNVNALLLGDSALYLCASSGGQVNTEAFFGQGTRLTVV.

V gene TRBV29-1 combines with J gene TRBJ1-2, with a tentative D call TRBD1 (6 bases). The CDR3 has 12 residues. V lost 4 bases and J 3 bases, leaving 9 bases between the germline ends. CDR1 and CDR2 (germline): SQVTM, ANQGSEA. The CDR3 reads CSVGAGDYGYTF. CDR3 DNA sequence: TGCAGCGTTGGGGCAGGGGACTATGGCTACACCTTC.

The chain joins TRBV9 to TRBJ2-3, with D perhaps TRBD2 (6 bases). The germline CDR1 and CDR2 sequences are SGDLS and YYNGEE. The CDR3 totals 14 residues. V was trimmed by 3 bases and J by 4 bases, leaving 12 bases between them. The CDR3 is CASSARPGADTQYF. Written as DNA, the CDR3 is TGTGCCAGCAGCGCCCGACCGGGGGCAGATACGCAGTATTTT. The whole variable domain, filled in from reference TRBV9 and TRBJ2-3, reads DSGVTQTPKHLITATGQRVTLRCSPRSGDLSVYWYQQSLDQGLQFLIQYYNGEERAKGNILERFSAQQFPDLHSELNLSSLELGDSALYFCASSARPGADTQYFGPGTRLTVL.

This clone was recorded once. This sequence joins TRBV28 and TRBJ1-2, with 9 bases aligning to TRBD1. The germline V gene has CDR1 MDHEN and CDR2 SYDVKM. This CDR3 region has 15 residues. With V trimmed by 3 bases and J by 4 bases, 6 bases remained unmatched. The CDR3 nucleotides read TGTGCCAGCAGTTTGGGGACAGGGACTCGCTATGGCTACACCTTC. Its protein product is CASSLGTGTRYGYTF.

The chain recombines TRBV12-5 with TRBJ2-1; 7 nucleotides align to TRBD1. V lost 0 bases, J lost 11 bases, and 1 base stayed unmatched. The CDR3 is 12 amino acids. Per the germline V gene, CDR1 is LGHNT and CDR2 is FRNRAP. The CDR3 region has the DNA TGTGCTAGTGGTTTGGTACAGGGGCAGCAGTTCTTC. It specifies CASGLVQGQQFF.

The chain employs TRBV24-1 and TRBJ1-1; D is uncertain. Germline CDR1 and CDR2: KGHDR and SFDVKD. The CDR3 length is 12 residues. Trimming took 12 bases from V and 3 from J, leaving 13 bases between them. In DNA, the CDR3 is TGTGCCCTCAGAGGAGGGTACACTGAAGCTTTCTTT. It encodes CALRGGYTEAFF.

In its sample, this clone was seen a few times. J is TRBJ1-5 and V is TRBV3-1 (or the pseudogene TRBV3-2), with a tentative D call TRBD1 (6 bases). CDR3 size: 16 residues. Germline V gene data show CDR1 as LGHDT and CDR2 as YNNKEL (reference sequence). The V end lost 4 bases, the J end lost 8 bases, and 21 bases lay between the germline ends. CDR3 DNA: TGTGCCAGCAGCCCACGGGACACCGACGGGATCAAGCCCCAGCATTTT. Its protein product is CASSPRDTDGIKPQHF.

The sample holds a few counts of this clone. The chain links TRBV2 to TRBJ1-5, with D unresolved. Trimming removed 7 bases at V and 5 bases at J, with 15 bases between. Germline CDR1 is SNHLY and CDR2 is FYNNEI. The CDR3 covers 14 residues. The CDR3 protein is CASTPTATDQPQHF. In DNA form, the CDR3 reads TGTGCCAGCACTCCAACCGCCACAGATCAGCCCCAGCATTTT.

The V and J genes are TRBV6-5 and TRBJ2-1; D is possibly TRBD2 (5 bases). V was clipped by 9 bases and J by 2 bases, with 8 bases between them. Germline-derived CDR1 and CDR2 are MNHEY and SVGAGI. This CDR3 comprises 12 residues. The CDR3 region has the DNA TGTGCCAGTACCGGGACCTACAATGAGCAGTTCTTC. Translation: CASTGTYNEQFF.

This chain joins TRBV6-5 and TRBJ1-1, with D unclear. Trimming shortened V by 9 bases and J by 3 bases, and 17 bases separated the two germline ends. The V gene's germline CDR1 is MNHEY and CDR2 SVGAGI. This CDR3 region has 14 residues. CDR3 nucleotide sequence: TGTGCCAGTTGGACCGCCCGGGAAGACACTGAAGCTTTCTTT. This codes for CASWTAREDTEAFF.

V usage is TRBV9 and J usage is TRBJ2-3; 7 bases map to TRBD2. V was clipped by 2 bases and J by 1 base; unmatched bases: 4. Germline V gene data show CDR1 as SGDLS and CDR2 as YYNGEE. The CDR3 has 15 amino acids. CDR3: CASSVEAGGTDTQYF. The CDR3 bases are TGTGCCAGCAGCGTTGAGGCGGGGGGCACAGATACGCAGTATTTT.

The chain combines TRBV30 with TRBJ1-6; 8 bases match TRBD1. From germline, CDR1 is GTSNPN and CDR2 SVGIG (reference sequence). The CDR3 is 13 residues long. V lost 3 bases and J lost 8; bases outside the gene matches: 3. The CDR3 DNA reads as TGTGCCTGGAGAACAGGGGGAGATTCACCCCTCCACTTT. Translation: CAWRTGGDSPLHF.

The J gene is TRBJ1-2, the V gene TRBV10-3, with 7 positions matching TRBD1. Unmatched junction bases numbered 12, after V lost 3 bases and J lost 8 bases. The germline gives CDR1 ENHRY, CDR2 SYGVKD. This CDR3 is built from 15 residues. CDR3 protein: CAISDPDRAFRGYTF. CDR3 DNA: TGTGCCATCAGTGACCCTGACAGGGCCTTTAGAGGCTACACCTTC.

This rearrangement joins TRBV15 to TRBJ2-1; TRBD1 aligns across 7 bases. The ends lost 2 bases at V and 8 bases at J; junction bases unmatched: 12. Germline V gene lookup returns CDR1 LNHNV and CDR2 YYDKDF (reference sequence). CDR3 length equals 16 residues. CDR3 loop: CATSRKSGTVGDEQFF. CDR3 in DNA: TGTGCCACCAGCAGAAAATCCGGGACAGTAGGCGATGAGCAGTTCTTC.